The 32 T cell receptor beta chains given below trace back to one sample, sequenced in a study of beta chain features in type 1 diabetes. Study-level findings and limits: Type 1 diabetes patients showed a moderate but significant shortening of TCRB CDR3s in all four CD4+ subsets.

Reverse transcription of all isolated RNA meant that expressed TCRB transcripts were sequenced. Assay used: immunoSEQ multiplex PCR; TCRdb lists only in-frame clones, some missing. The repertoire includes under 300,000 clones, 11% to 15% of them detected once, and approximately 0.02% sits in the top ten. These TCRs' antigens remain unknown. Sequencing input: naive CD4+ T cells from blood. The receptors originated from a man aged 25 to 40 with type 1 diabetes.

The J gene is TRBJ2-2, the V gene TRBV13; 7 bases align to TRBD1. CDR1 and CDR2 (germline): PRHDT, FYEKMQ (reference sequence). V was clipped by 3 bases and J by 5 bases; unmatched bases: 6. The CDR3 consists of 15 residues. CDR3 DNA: TGTGCCAGCAGCTTCCCAGGGGGAAGGACCGGGGAGCTGTTTTTT. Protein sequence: CASSFPGGRTGELFF.

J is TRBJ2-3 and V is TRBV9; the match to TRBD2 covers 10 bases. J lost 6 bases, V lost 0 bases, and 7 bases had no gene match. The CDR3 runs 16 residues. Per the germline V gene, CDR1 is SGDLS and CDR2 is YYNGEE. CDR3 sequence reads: CASSVEPSGGPDTQYF. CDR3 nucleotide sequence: TGTGCCAGCAGCGTAGAACCTAGCGGGGGACCGGATACGCAGTATTTT. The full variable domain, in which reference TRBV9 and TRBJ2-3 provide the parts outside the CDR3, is DSGVTQTPKHLITATGQRVTLRCSPRSGDLSVYWYQQSLDQGLQFLIQYYNGEERAKGNILERFSAQQFPDLHSELNLSSLELGDSALYFCASSVEPSGGPDTQYFGPGTRLTVL.

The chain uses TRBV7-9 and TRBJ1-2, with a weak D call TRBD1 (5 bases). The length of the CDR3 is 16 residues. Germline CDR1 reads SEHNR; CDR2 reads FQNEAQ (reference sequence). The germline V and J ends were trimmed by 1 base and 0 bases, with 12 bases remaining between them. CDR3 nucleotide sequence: TGTGCCAGCAGCTTAGTGTCAACAGGAACTAACTATGGCTACACCTTC. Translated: CASSLVSTGTNYGYTF.

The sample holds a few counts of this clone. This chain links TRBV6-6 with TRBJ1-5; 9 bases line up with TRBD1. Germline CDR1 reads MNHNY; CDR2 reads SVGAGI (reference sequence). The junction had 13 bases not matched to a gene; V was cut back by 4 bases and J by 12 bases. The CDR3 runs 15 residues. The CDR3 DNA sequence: TGTGCCAGCAGTTCAACCTCGGGACAGGGAGCCGTCCAGCATTTT. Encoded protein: CASSSTSGQGAVQHF.

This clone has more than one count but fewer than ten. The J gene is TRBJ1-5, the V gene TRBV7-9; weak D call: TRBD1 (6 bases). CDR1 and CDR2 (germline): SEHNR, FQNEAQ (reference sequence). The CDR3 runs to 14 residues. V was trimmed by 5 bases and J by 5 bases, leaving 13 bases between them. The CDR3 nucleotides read TGTGCCAGCAGCCAGGGGACGGAGCATCAGCCCCAGCATTTT. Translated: CASSQGTEHQPQHF.

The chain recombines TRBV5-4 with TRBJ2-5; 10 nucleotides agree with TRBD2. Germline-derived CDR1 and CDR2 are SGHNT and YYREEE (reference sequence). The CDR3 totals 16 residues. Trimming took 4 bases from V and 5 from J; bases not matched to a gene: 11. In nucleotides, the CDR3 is TGTGCCAGCAGCCCGAGGAAGCGGGAGGGCGATGAGACCCAGTACTTC. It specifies CASSPRKREGDETQYF.

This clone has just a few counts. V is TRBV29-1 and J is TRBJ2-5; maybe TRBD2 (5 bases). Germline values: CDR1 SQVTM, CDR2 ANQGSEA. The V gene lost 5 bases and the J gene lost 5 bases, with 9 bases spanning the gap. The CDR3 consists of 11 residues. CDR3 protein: CSVRGWETQYF. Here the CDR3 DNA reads TGCAGCGTTCGAGGGTGGGAGACCCAGTACTTC.

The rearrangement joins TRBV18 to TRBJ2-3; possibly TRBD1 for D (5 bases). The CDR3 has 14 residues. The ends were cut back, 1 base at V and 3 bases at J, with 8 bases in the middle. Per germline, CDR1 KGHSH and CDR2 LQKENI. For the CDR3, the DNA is TGTGCCAGCTCACCACGGGGCCTAACAGATACGCAGTATTTT. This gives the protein CASSPRGLTDTQYF. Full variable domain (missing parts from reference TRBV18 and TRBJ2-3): NAGVMQNPRHLVRRRGQEARLRCSPMKGHSHVYWYRQLPEEGLKFMVYLQKENIIDESGMPKERFSAEFPKEGPSILRIQQVVRGDSAAYFCASSPRGLTDTQYFGPGTRLTVL.

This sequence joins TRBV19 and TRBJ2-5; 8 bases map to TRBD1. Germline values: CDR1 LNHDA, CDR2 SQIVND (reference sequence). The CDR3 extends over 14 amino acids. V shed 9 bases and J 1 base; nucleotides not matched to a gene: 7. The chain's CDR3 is CASRGRDIQETQYF. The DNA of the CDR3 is TGTGCCAGCAGGGGGCGGGACATCCAAGAGACCCAGTACTTC.

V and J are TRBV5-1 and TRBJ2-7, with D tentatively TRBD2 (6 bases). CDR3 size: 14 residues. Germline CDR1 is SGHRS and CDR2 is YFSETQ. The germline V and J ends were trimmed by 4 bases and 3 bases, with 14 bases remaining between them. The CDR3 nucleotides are TGCGCCAGCAGCCAACGGGAGCTCCGCTACGAGCAGTACTTC. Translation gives CASSQRELRYEQYF.

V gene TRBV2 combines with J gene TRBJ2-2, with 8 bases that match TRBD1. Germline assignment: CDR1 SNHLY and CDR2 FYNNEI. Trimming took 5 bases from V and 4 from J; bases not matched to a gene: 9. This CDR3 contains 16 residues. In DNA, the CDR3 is TGTGCCAGCAGTATCAAGACAGGGGCTGGCACCGGGGAGCTGTTTTTT. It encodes CASSIKTGAGTGELFF.

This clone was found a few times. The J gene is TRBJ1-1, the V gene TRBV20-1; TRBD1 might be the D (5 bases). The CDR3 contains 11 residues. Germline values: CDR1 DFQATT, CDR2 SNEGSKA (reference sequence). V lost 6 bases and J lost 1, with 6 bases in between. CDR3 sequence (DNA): TGCAGTGCGGGGGGGAACACTGAAGCTTTCTTT. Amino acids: CSAGGNTEAFF.

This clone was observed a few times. CDR3 amino acids: CASTGLAGTFYNEQFF. CDR3 DNA sequence: TGTGCCAGCACTGGACTAGCGGGAACTTTCTACAATGAGCAGTTCTTC. The J gene is TRBJ2-1, the V gene TRBV2; 12 nucleotides line up with TRBD2. Per germline, CDR1 SNHLY and CDR2 FYNNEI. V was pared by 7 bases and J by 3 bases, with 7 bases of the junction left unmatched. The length of the CDR3 is 16 residues.

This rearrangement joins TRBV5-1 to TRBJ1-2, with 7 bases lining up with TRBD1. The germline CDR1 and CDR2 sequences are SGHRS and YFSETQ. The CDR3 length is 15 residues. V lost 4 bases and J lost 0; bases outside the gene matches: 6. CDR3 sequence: CASSPGDRPNYGYTF. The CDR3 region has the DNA TGCGCCAGCAGCCCGGGGGACAGACCTAACTATGGCTACACCTTC.

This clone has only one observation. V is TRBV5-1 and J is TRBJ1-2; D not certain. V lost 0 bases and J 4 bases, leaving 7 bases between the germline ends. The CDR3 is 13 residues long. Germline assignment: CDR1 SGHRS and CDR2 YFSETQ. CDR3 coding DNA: TGCGCCAGCAGCTTGGACCCGGGCTATGGCTACACCTTC. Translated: CASSLDPGYGYTF.

The CDR3 is CASSIGQDYGYTF. Here the CDR3 DNA reads TGCGCCAGCAGCATAGGACAGGACTATGGCTACACCTTC. The chain couples TRBV5-1 to TRBJ1-2, with 7 bases lining up with TRBD1. The CDR3 extends over 13 amino acids. CDR1 SGHRS and CDR2 YFSETQ come from the germline V gene. V was clipped by 4 bases and J by 3 bases; unmatched bases: 3.

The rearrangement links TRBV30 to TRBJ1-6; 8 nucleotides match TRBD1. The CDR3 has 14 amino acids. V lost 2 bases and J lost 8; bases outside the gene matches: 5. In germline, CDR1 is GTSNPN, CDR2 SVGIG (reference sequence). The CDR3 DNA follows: TGTGCCTGGAGTCCTCCGACAGGGGATTCACCCCTCCACTTT. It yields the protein CAWSPPTGDSPLHF.

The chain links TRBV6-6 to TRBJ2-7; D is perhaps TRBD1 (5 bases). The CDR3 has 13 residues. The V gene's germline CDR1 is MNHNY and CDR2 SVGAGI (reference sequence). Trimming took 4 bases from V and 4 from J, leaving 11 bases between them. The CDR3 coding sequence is TGTGCCAGCAGTTCAAATCAGGGTTACGAGCAGTACTTC. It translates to CASSSNQGYEQYF.

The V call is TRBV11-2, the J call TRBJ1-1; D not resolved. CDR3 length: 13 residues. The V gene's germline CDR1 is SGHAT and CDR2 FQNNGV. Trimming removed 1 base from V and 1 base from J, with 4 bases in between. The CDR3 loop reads CASSLAWNTEAFF. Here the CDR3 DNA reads TGTGCCAGCAGCTTAGCTTGGAACACTGAAGCTTTCTTT. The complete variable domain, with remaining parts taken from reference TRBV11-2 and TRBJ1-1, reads EAGVAQSPRYKIIEKRQSVAFWCNPISGHATLYWYQQILGQGPKLLIQFQNNGVVDDSQLPKDRFSAERLKGVDSTLKIQPAKLEDSAVYLCASSLAWNTEAFFGQGTRLTVV.

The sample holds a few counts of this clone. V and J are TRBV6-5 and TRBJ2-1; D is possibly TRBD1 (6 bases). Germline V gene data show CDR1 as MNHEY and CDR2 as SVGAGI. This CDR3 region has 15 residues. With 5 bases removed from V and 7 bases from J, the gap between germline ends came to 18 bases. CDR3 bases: TGTGCCAGCAGTCCGGGACAAATGGGGCGTAATGAGCAGTTCTTC. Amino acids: CASSPGQMGRNEQFF.

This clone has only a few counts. The CDR3 region is CASRDLGLYNEQFF. The CDR3 bases are TGCGCCAGCAGAGATTTGGGCCTTTACAATGAGCAGTTCTTC. This chain links TRBV5-1 with TRBJ2-1; D is uncertain. The CDR3 totals 14 residues. The germline V gene encodes CDR1 SGHRS and CDR2 YFSETQ. Between the trimmed V and J ends, which lost 5 bases and 4 bases, there was a span of 13 bases.

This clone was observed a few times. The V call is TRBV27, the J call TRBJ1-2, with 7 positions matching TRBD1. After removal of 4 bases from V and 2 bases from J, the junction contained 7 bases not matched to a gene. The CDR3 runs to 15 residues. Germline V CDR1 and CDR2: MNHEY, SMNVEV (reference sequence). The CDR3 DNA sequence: TGTGCCAGCAGTTGGGCCGGGACAGAGAACTATGGCTACACCTTC. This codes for CASSWAGTENYGYTF.

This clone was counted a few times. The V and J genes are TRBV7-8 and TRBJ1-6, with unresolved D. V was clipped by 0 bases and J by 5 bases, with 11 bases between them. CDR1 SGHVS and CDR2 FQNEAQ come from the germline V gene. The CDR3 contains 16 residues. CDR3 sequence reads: CASSLAGSGNNSPLHF. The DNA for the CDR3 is TGTGCCAGCAGCTTAGCGGGGTCCGGGAATAATTCACCCCTCCACTTT.

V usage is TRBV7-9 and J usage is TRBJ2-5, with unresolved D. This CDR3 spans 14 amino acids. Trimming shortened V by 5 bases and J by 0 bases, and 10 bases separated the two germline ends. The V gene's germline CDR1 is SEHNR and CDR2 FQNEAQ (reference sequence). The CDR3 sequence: CASSPPPDQETQYF. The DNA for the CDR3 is TGTGCCAGCAGCCCACCCCCAGACCAAGAGACCCAGTACTTC.

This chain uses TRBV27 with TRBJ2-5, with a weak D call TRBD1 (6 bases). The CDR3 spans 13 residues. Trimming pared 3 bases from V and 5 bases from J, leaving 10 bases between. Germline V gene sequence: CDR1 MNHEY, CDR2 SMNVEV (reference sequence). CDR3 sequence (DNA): TGTGCCAGCAGTTTCAGGGGTTACGAGACCCAGTACTTC. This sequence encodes CASSFRGYETQYF.

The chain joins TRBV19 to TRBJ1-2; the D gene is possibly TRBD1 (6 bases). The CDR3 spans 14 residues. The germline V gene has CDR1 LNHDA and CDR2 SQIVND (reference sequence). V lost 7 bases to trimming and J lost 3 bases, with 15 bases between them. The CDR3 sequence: CASTAVGTYYGYTF. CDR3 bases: TGTGCCAGTACCGCAGTGGGGACATACTATGGCTACACCTTC.

CDR3 DNA: TGTGCCAGCAGCACCGGGAGGCGGGGGACTGTCTCCTACAATGAGCAGTTCTTC. It yields the protein CASSTGRRGTVSYNEQFF. The chain combines TRBV5-4 with TRBJ2-1, with 7 bases fitting TRBD2. The V and J ends lost 4 bases and 0 bases, in that order; junction bases with no gene match: 13. Germline CDR1 SGHNT, CDR2 YYREEE (reference sequence). The CDR3 is made up of 18 amino acids.

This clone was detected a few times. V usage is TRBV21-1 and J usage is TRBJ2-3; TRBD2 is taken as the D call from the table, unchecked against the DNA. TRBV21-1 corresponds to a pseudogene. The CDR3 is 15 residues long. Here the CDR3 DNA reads TGTGCCAGCAGCAGGTGCGCGGGGGGATCAGATACGCAGTATTTT. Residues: CASSRCAGGSDTQYF.

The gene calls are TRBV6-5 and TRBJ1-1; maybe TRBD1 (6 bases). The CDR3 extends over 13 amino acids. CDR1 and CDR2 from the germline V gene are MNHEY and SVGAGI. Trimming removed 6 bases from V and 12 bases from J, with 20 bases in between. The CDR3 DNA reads TGTGCCAGCAGCTTGACCGAGGGGGTGGAAACTTTCTTT. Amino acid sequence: CASSLTEGVETFF.

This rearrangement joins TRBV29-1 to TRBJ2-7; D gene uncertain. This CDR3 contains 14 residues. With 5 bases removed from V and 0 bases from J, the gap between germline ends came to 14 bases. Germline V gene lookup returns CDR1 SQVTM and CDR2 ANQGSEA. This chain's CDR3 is CSVRTPRSSYEQYF. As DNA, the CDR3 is TGCAGCGTTCGTACTCCCCGGAGCTCCTACGAGCAGTACTTC.

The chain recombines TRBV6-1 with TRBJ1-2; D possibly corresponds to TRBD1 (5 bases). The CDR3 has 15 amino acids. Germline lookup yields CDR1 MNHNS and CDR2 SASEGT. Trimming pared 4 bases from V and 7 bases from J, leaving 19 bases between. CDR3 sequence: CASSGTLQVKAGYTF. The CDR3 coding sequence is TGTGCCAGCAGTGGAACATTACAGGTTAAGGCTGGCTACACCTTC.

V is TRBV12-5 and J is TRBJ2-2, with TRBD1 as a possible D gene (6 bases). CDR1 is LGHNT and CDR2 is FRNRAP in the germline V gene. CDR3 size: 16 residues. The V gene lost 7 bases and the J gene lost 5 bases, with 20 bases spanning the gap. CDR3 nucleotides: TGTGCTAGTGCTCAGGGCCGGGACAAGGGGACCGGGGAGCTGTTTTTT. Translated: CASAQGRDKGTGELFF.